Shown below are 23 T cell receptor beta chains from a single sample sequenced in a study of blood T cell repertoires in COVID-19. The protocol was immunoSEQ multiplex PCR, while the TCRdb copy is restricted to in-frame clones and leaves out a portion. Among about 47,000 clones listed, roughly four fifths were seen once. Sequencing was performed on peripheral blood. The receptors were gathered from a man aged 55 to 70 with active COVID-19.

The chain joins TRBV19 to TRBJ2-5; 8 bases align to TRBD2. Germline-derived CDR1 and CDR2 are LNHDA and SQIVND (reference sequence). Losses at the gene ends were 6 bases for V and 0 bases for J; bases not matched to a gene: 3. This CDR3 has 14 residues. The CDR3 sequence is CASRSLADQETQYF. The CDR3, as DNA: TGTGCCAGTAGGTCACTAGCGGACCAAGAGACCCAGTACTTC.

V and J are TRBV9 and TRBJ2-5, with D unresolved. V lost 3 bases to trimming and J lost 4 bases, with 7 bases between them. The CDR3 loop spans 12 amino acids. CDR1 SGDLS and CDR2 YYNGEE come from the germline V gene. DNA of the CDR3: TGTGCCAGCAGCGACCGGTCAGAGACCCAGTACTTC. This codes for CASSDRSETQYF. Using reference TRBV9 and TRBJ2-5 for the parts outside the CDR3, the full variable domain is DSGVTQTPKHLITATGQRVTLRCSPRSGDLSVYWYQQSLDQGLQFLIQYYNGEERAKGNILERFSAQQFPDLHSELNLSSLELGDSALYFCASSDRSETQYFGPGTRLLVL.

DNA for the CDR3: TGTGCCAGCAGCGAAACCACAGCGAACACCGGGGAGCTGTTTTTT. It yields the protein CASSETTANTGELFF. V gene TRBV9 combines with J gene TRBJ2-2, with D uncertain. Germline V gene lookup returns CDR1 SGDLS and CDR2 YYNGEE. V lost 3 bases and J 0 bases, leaving 9 bases between the germline ends. This CDR3 has 15 residues.

The chain uses TRBV19 and TRBJ2-5; D not resolved. This CDR3 spans 16 amino acids. The germline CDR1 and CDR2 sequences are LNHDA and SQIVND (reference sequence). The V end lost 3 bases, the J end lost 1 base, and 15 bases lay between the germline ends. The CDR3 loop reads CASSIKVGPPQETQYF. The CDR3 DNA reads as TGTGCCAGTAGTATTAAAGTGGGCCCGCCCCAAGAGACCCAGTACTTC. Full variable domain (outside the CDR3, taken from reference TRBV19 and TRBJ2-5): DGGITQSPKYLFRKEGQNVTLSCEQNLNHDAMYWYRQDPGQGLRLIYYSQIVNDFQKGDIAEGYSVSREKKESFPLTVTSAQKNPTAFYLCASSIKVGPPQETQYFGPGTRLLVL.

This chain connects TRBV19 to TRBJ1-6; possible D gene TRBD1, 6 bases. V dropped 3 bases and J dropped 7 bases, with 13 bases sitting between them. This CDR3 spans 15 amino acids. In germline, CDR1 is LNHDA, CDR2 SQIVND (reference sequence). CDR3 in DNA: TGTGCCAGTAGTATGCGACAGGTCAAAAATTCACCCCTCCACTTT. This encodes CASSMRQVKNSPLHF.

V usage is TRBV5-1 and J usage is TRBJ2-7, with D perhaps TRBD1 (5 bases). Trimming shortened V by 2 bases and J by 4 bases, and 13 bases separated the two germline ends. Per germline, CDR1 SGHRS and CDR2 YFSETQ. There are 14 residues in the CDR3. For the CDR3, the DNA is TGCGCCAGCAGCTTCAATGGACAAGCATACGAGCAGTACTTC. It specifies CASSFNGQAYEQYF.

This clone was observed once. The J gene is TRBJ1-5, the V gene TRBV19; D not resolved. CDR1 is LNHDA and CDR2 is SQIVND in the germline V gene (reference sequence). Trimming removed 5 bases at V and 1 base at J, with 9 bases between. The CDR3 sequence is 14 residues long. The CDR3 loop reads CASSEPVSNQPQHF. The DNA for the CDR3 is TGTGCCAGTAGTGAGCCCGTGAGCAATCAGCCCCAGCATTTT.

This sequence joins TRBV3-1 (or the pseudogene TRBV3-2) and TRBJ1-5; perhaps TRBD1 as D (5 bases). V was pared by 0 bases and J by 0 bases, with 15 bases between. CDR1 and CDR2 (germline): LGHDT, YNNKEL (reference sequence). This CDR3 contains 18 residues. CDR3 sequence (DNA): TGTGCCAGCAGCCAAGAATGTCGGAGACAGCATAGCAATCAGCCCCAGCATTTT. Protein sequence: CASSQECRRQHSNQPQHF.

V is TRBV27 and J is TRBJ2-7; 9 bases align to TRBD1. V trimming: 2 bases; J trimming: 2 bases; junction bases outside the gene matches: 7. The CDR3 is made up of 16 amino acids. Germline CDR1 MNHEY, CDR2 SMNVEV (reference sequence). This CDR3 reads CASSLTGTGYPYEQYF. The CDR3 nucleotides read TGTGCCAGCAGTTTAACCGGGACAGGGTATCCCTACGAGCAGTACTTC.

V gene TRBV30 combines with J gene TRBJ1-2; D is perhaps TRBD1 (5 bases). Trimming took 2 bases from V and 2 from J, leaving 12 bases between them. The CDR3 runs to 14 residues. CDR1 and CDR2 from the germline V gene are GTSNPN and SVGIG (reference sequence). The CDR3 DNA sequence: TGTGCCTGGAGTTCAGTTAGGACAAACTATGGCTACACCTTC. Protein sequence: CAWSSVRTNYGYTF.

CDR3 in amino acids: CASSYPEMNTEAFF. The CDR3, as DNA: TGTGCCAGCAGTTACCCGGAGATGAACACTGAAGCTTTCTTT. This rearrangement joins TRBV6-6 to TRBJ1-1, with D hard to call. The CDR3 runs 14 residues. Germline loops: CDR1 MNHNY, CDR2 SVGAGI (reference sequence). V dropped 2 bases and J dropped 0 bases, with 7 bases sitting between them.

The chain joins TRBV7-2 to TRBJ2-5, with D unclear. Germline CDR1 reads SGHTA; CDR2 reads FQGNSA. The CDR3 is 12 amino acids. Trimming removed 2 bases from V and 9 bases from J, with 10 bases in between. The CDR3 sequence is CASSLNAGSQYF. The DNA for the CDR3 is TGTGCCAGCAGCTTAAACGCCGGGTCCCAGTACTTC.

The V and J genes are TRBV18 and TRBJ2-7, with 10 bases aligning to TRBD1. This CDR3 has 14 amino acids. In germline, CDR1 is KGHSH, CDR2 LQKENI. After removal of 2 bases from V and 7 bases from J, the junction contained 5 bases not matched to a gene. This CDR3 reads CASSPAGTGVEQYF. Written as DNA, the CDR3 is TGTGCCAGCTCACCAGCCGGGACAGGGGTTGAGCAGTACTTC.

The gene calls are TRBV27 and TRBJ2-7; D call uncertain. Germline CDR1 is MNHEY and CDR2 is SMNVEV (reference sequence). The CDR3 has 13 residues. V lost 3 bases and J 5 bases, leaving 11 bases between the germline ends. The CDR3 loop reads CASSFLGDHEQYF. The CDR3, as DNA: TGTGCCAGCAGTTTCCTAGGAGACCACGAGCAGTACTTC.

The chain couples TRBV18 to TRBJ2-1; TRBD1 matches at 8 bases. V was pared by 0 bases and J by 6 bases, with 13 bases of the junction left unmatched. CDR1 is KGHSH and CDR2 is LQKENI in the germline V gene. This CDR3 contains 18 residues. CDR3: CASSPPPHRNRGANEQFF. The CDR3 DNA follows: TGTGCCAGCTCACCACCGCCCCATCGGAACAGGGGGGCCAATGAGCAGTTCTTC.

This rearrangement joins TRBV19 to TRBJ2-7; D gene unclear. The CDR3 covers 13 residues. In germline, CDR1 is LNHDA, CDR2 SQIVND (reference sequence). V shed 0 bases and J shed 6 bases, with 9 bases lying between them. CDR3 loop: CASSIDMSGEQYF. CDR3 nucleotide sequence: TGTGCCAGTAGTATAGATATGTCCGGCGAGCAGTACTTC.

The chain employs TRBV18 and TRBJ2-3; tentative D call: TRBD2 (6 bases). CDR1 KGHSH and CDR2 LQKENI come from the germline V gene. V lost 6 bases and J lost 4, with 26 bases in between. The CDR3 contains 18 residues. The chain's CDR3 is CASSSPRSTRLRSDTQYF. As DNA, the CDR3 is TGTGCCAGCTCCAGCCCACGTTCGACTAGACTCCGCTCAGATACGCAGTATTTT.

The genes are TRBV28 and TRBJ2-4, with a tentative D call TRBD2 (6 bases). CDR1 and CDR2 (germline): MDHEN, SYDVKM. The CDR3 length is 17 residues. Trimming took off 4 bases at V and 2 bases at J, with 18 bases between the two ends. The CDR3 DNA follows: TGTGCCAGCAGTTCCGGGACTGCGGGAATATCCAAAAACATTCAGTACTTC. This sequence encodes CASSSGTAGISKNIQYF.

This rearrangement joins TRBV5-1 to TRBJ2-7; D is possibly TRBD1 (6 bases). Trimming removed 5 bases at V and 0 bases at J, with 18 bases between. CDR3 length equals 16 residues. Germline V gene sequence: CDR1 SGHRS, CDR2 YFSETQ. CDR3 loop: CASSRGTPGTSYEQYF. The CDR3 DNA follows: TGCGCCAGCAGTAGGGGGACCCCGGGGACCTCCTACGAGCAGTACTTC.

As for this clone: This specimen includes other DNA sequences encoding the same CDR3. This chain connects TRBV4-3 to TRBJ2-1; 7 bases line up with TRBD2. Looked up from germline, CDR1 is LGHNA and CDR2 is YSLEER. The length of the CDR3 is 16 residues. V was pared by 0 bases and J by 8 bases, with 10 bases of the junction left unmatched. In nucleotides, the CDR3 is TGCGCCAGCAGCCAAGAAAGAGTGGGGGGGGGTGATGAGCAGTTCTTC. This codes for CASSQERVGGGDEQFF.

The genes are TRBV7-3 and TRBJ2-1, with TRBD2 as a possible D gene (5 bases). Germline V gene sequence: CDR1 SGHTA, CDR2 FQGTGA. Trimming shortened V by 5 bases and J by 0 bases, and 11 bases separated the two germline ends. This CDR3 is built from 15 residues. The CDR3 reads CASSPGGLSYNEQFF. As DNA, the CDR3 is TGTGCCAGCAGCCCCGGCGGGCTCTCCTACAATGAGCAGTTCTTC.

This clone turned up a few times. The chain uses TRBV7-9 and TRBJ2-7; 8 nucleotides agree with TRBD1. Per germline, CDR1 SEHNR and CDR2 FQNEAQ (reference sequence). The CDR3 contains 13 residues. After removal of 6 bases from V and 3 bases from J, the junction contained 4 bases not matched to a gene. The CDR3 DNA is TGTGCCAGCAGGACAGGGGCTAACTACGAGCAGTACTTC. Amino acid sequence: CASRTGANYEQYF.

The rearrangement uses TRBV5-4 and TRBJ1-1; TRBD1 matches 9 bases. Germline CDR1 is SGHNT and CDR2 is YYREEE (reference sequence). V was clipped by 3 bases and J by 7 bases; unmatched bases: 4. The CDR3 extends over 13 amino acids. Here the CDR3 DNA reads TGTGCCAGCAGCTGGACAGGGGATTTTGAAGCTTTCTTT. It encodes CASSWTGDFEAFF.